This entry features one T cell receptor beta chain sequence. No antigen is known for it. These data belong to a study of cytomegalovirus exposure and HLA in healthy donors. Study outcomes and limitations: For TCR beta chains, V- and J-gene trimming was later linked to a missense DCLRE1C variant. Three CMV-associated chains proved CMV antigen-specific in vitro.

The study ran its PCR with 60 Vbeta and 13 Jbeta primers. Profiling relied on immunoSEQ multiplex PCR, and the TCRdb table lists in-frame clones only, not all of them. Seen here are under 130,000 clones, over 70% observed once, and the top ten hold about 5%. The source is a male donor in good health and CMV-seronegative. Sequenced input: PBMCs.

CDR3 in DNA: TGTGCCAGCAGCTTACGGGACAGGGCGTACGAGCAGTACTTC. It is translated as CASSLRDRAYEQYF. This chain links TRBV5-8 with TRBJ2-5; TRBD1 agrees at 9 bases. The DNA end lines up better with TRBJ2-7; the J call may be wrong. This CDR3 has 14 amino acids. In germline, CDR1 is SGHTS, CDR2 YDEGEE.